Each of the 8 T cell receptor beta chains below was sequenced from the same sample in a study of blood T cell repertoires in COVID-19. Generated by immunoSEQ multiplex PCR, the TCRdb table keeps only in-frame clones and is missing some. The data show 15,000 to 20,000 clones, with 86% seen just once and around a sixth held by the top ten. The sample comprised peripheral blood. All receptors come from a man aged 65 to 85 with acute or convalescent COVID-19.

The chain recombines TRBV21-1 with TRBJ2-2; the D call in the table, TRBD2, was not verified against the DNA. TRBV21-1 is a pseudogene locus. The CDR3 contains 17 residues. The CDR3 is CASSKVCEGLNTGELFF. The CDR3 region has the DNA TGTGCCAGCAGCAAAGTATGCGAGGGTTTGAACACCGGGGAGCTGTTTTTT.

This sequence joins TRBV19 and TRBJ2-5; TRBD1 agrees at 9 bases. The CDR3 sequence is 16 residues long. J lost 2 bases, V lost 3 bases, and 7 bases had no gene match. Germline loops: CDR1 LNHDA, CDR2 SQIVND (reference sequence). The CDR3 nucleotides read TGTGCCAGTAGTATCGAGGGACAGGGAAGGCAAGAGACCCAGTACTTC. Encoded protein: CASSIEGQGRQETQYF.

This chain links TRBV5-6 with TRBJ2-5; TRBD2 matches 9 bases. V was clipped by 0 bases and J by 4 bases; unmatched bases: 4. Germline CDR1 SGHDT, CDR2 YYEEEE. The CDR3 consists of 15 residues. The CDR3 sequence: CASSLGLAGRETQYF. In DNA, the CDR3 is TGTGCCAGCAGCTTGGGCCTAGCGGGAAGAGAGACCCAGTACTTC.

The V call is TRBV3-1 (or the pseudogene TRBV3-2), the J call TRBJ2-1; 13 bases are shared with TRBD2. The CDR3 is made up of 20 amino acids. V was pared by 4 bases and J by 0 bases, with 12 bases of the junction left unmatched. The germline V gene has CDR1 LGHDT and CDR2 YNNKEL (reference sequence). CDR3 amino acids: CASSRPTLGLAGASYNEQFF. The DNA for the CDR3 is TGTGCCAGCAGCCGTCCGACCCTCGGACTAGCGGGAGCCTCCTACAATGAGCAGTTCTTC.

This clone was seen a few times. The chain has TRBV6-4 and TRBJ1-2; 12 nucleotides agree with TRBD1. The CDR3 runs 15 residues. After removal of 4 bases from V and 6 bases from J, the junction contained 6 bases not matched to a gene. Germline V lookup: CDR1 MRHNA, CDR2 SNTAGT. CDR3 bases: TGTGCCAGCAGTGTGGGACAGGGGGCGTTGCATGGCTACACCTTC. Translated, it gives CASSVGQGALHGYTF.

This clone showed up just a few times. CDR3 protein: CASSYKSSYNEQFF. CDR3 nucleotides: TGTGCCAGCAGTTACAAGAGCTCCTACAATGAGCAGTTCTTC. The rearrangement joins TRBV6-2 or TRBV6-3 to TRBJ2-1; no clear D. Between the trimmed V and J ends, which lost 2 bases and 0 bases, there was a span of 5 bases. The CDR3 consists of 14 residues. Germline values: CDR1 MNHEY, CDR2 SVGEGT.

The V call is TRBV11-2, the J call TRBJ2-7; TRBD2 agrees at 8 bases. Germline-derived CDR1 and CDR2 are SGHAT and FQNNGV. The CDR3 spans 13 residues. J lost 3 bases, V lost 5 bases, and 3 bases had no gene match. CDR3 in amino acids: CASSPTSGYEQYF. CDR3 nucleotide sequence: TGTGCCAGCAGCCCTACTAGCGGCTACGAGCAGTACTTC.

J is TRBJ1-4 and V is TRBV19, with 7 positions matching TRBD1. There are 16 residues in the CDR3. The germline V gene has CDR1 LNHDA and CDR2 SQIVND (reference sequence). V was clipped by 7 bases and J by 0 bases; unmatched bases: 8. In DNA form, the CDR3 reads TGTGCCAGTACCCCGACAGGGTTTGCAACTAATGAAAAACTGTTTTTT. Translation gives CASTPTGFATNEKLFF.